The rows below give T cell receptor beta chains drawn from one sample of a study of human T cells and chemical hapten exposure. A single record per CDR3 protein comes from TCRdb applying MiXCR to the RACE reads. The table lists 150,000 to 200,000 distinct CDR3 sequences, under 30% of them singletons. The specimen comprised whole blood, sampled in connection with sensitization to the hapten diphenylcyclopropenone (DPC). These receptors were collected from a woman between 40 and 50 years old with alopecia areata. Some clones in this sample may be carry-over from other donors' samples. Each CDR3 is given with its conserved first and last residue. The D gene is left open where the match is weak. For some rows the clone size is stated as once, few or many, or as a class when expanded; others skip it.

>TRBD1|few|TRBJ1-1|TRBV6-6
CASSHGGTDSGTEAFF
TGTGCCAGCAGTCACGGGGGGACAGACTCGGGGACTGAAGCTTTCTTT
>.|.|TRBJ1-6|TRBV20-1
CSARVADLSSYNSPLHF
TGCAGTGCTAGGGTGGCAGATTTGAGCTCCTATAATTCACCCCTCCACTTT
>TRBD1|few|TRBJ1-3|TRBV10-3
CAISTGANGNTIYF
TGTGCCATTTCGACAGGGGCTAATGGAAACACCATATATTTT
>TRBD1|.|TRBJ2-5|TRBV20-1
CSARDPRTGGETQYF
TGCAGTGCTAGAGATCCCCGGACAGGGGGCGAGACCCAGTACTTC
>.|.|TRBJ2-4|TRBV28
CASSLSGGLGNIQYF
TGTGCCAGCAGTCTATCCGGGGGGCTTGGGAACATTCAGTACTTC
>TRBD1|.|TRBJ1-1|TRBV4-2
CASSQGTGQYTEAFF
TGTGCCAGCAGCCAAGGGACAGGCCAGTACACTGAAGCTTTCTTT
>.|.|TRBJ2-3|TRBV5-1
CASSLAGAPGIDTQYF
TGCGCCAGCAGCTTGGCAGGGGCCCCCGGCATAGATACGCAGTATTTT
>TRBD2|.|TRBJ2-5|TRBV6-5
CASSYSPSGIEKTQYF
TGTGCCAGCAGTTACTCGCCCAGCGGGATTGAGAAGACCCAGTACTTC
>.|.|TRBJ2-7|TRBV7-9
CASSLGSGPLYEQYF
TGTGCCAGCAGCTTAGGTTCGGGGCCCCTATACGAGCAGTACTTC
>TRBD2|.|TRBJ2-1|TRBV6-5
CASRRDYSRNEQFF
TGTGCCAGCCGCAGGGACTATAGCAGGAATGAGCAGTTCTTC
>TRBD1|.|TRBJ2-7|TRBV12-3/TRBV12-4
CASSLEGGRVYEQYF
TGTGCCAGCAGTTTAGAAGGGGGCAGGGTATACGAGCAGTACTTC
>.|.|TRBJ2-1|TRBV29-1
CSVGQSYNEQFF
TGCAGCGTTGGACAGTCCTACAATGAGCAGTTCTTC
>TRBD1|few|TRBJ2-7|TRBV6-1
CASSSHGTGGNYEQYF
TGTGCCAGCAGTTCTCACGGGACAGGGGGAAACTACGAGCAGTACTTC
>.|.|TRBJ1-1|TRBV20-1
CSARAASGVPTEAFF
TGCAGTGCTAGAGCCGCCTCGGGGGTTCCCACTGAAGCTTTCTTT
>.|.|TRBJ1-2|TRBV27
CASSWSDSPYGYTF
TGTGCCAGCAGTTGGTCGGACAGTCCCTATGGCTACACCTTC
>TRBD2|.|TRBJ2-1|TRBV10-3
CAISARLAGAMKGQFF
TGTGCCATCAGTGCTCGGCTAGCGGGAGCGATGAAAGGGCAGTTCTTC
>.|.|TRBJ1-2|TRBV6-5
CASSYARGRNYGYTF
TGTGCCAGCAGTTACGCGAGGGGAAGAAACTATGGCTACACCTTC
>TRBD2|many|TRBJ2-7|TRBV28
CASSFYSGGSYEQYF
TGTGCCAGCAGTTTCTACAGCGGGGGGTCCTACGAGCAGTACTTC
>TRBD2|.|TRBJ2-5|TRBV7-9
CASSSREGLGETQYF
TGTGCCAGCAGCTCTAGGGAGGGACTAGGAGAGACCCAGTACTTC